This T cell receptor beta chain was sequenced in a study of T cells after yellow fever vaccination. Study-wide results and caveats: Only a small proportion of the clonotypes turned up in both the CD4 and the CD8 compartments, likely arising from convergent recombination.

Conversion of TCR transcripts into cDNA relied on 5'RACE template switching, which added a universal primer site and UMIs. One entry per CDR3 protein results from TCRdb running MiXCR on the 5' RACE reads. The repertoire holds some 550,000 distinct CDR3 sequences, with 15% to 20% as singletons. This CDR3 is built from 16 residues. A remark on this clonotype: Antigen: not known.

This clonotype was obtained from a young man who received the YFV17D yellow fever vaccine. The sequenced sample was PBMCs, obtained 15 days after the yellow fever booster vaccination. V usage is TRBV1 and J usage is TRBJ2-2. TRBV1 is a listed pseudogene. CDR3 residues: CTSSQEVLGELGELFF. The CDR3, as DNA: TGCACCAGCAGCCAAGAGGTCTTGGGAGAATTGGGGGAGCTGTTTTTT.